The source of this T cell receptor (beta chain) is a study of circulating and synovial CD4+ cells in juvenile arthritis. Study-level findings and limits: Measured synovium overlap likely understates the true shared repertoire. Bulk blood CD4 samples held at least an order of magnitude more or fewer genomes than CPL. Some such blood samples were as oligoclonal as synovium.

Profiled with immunoSEQ multiplex PCR; TCRdb holds only in-frame clones, not every one. Of fewer than 35,000 clones listed, about 93% were seen once; the top ten hold approximately 2.8%. Germline assignment: CDR1 ENHRY and CDR2 SYGVKD. This CDR3 is built from 14 residues. The ends were cut back, 3 bases at V and 5 bases at J, with 11 bases in the middle. Remarks on this clone: The antigen is unknown.

Samples derive from patients with active juvenile idiopathic arthritis. The source is a human donor with juvenile idiopathic arthritis. The source material was CD4+ T cells from blood. The V and J genes are TRBV10-3 and TRBJ1-5, with TRBD1 as a possible D gene (6 bases). CDR3 bases: TGTGCCATCAGTGAAAAGGGGGATTATCAGCCCCAGCATTTT. Protein sequence: CAISEKGDYQPQHF.